These 11 T cell receptor beta chains came from one sample sequenced in a study of radiotherapy plus CTLA-4 blockade in lung cancer. TCRdb's copy holds only in-frame clones and misses some; the assay was immunoSEQ multiplex PCR. The table records approximately 65,000 clones, 60% to 85% of them present only once. Source: peripheral blood, taken from a patient treated with radiotherapy plus ipilimumab. All receptors derive from a human donor with non-small cell lung cancer who had a complete response to radiotherapy plus ipilimumab.

This chain connects TRBV7-2 to TRBJ2-2, with D possibly TRBD1 on 5 matching bases. Germline V gene data show CDR1 as SGHTA and CDR2 as FQGNSA. With 3 bases removed from V and 0 bases from J, the gap between germline ends came to 5 bases. This CDR3 region has 14 residues. CDR3: CASSLTANTGELFF. As DNA, the CDR3 is TGTGCCAGCAGCTTGACAGCGAACACCGGGGAGCTGTTTTTT.

The V call is TRBV30, the J call TRBJ2-3; 8 bases line up with TRBD2. The germline V gene encodes CDR1 GTSNPN and CDR2 SVGIG (reference sequence). V lost 1 base, J lost 5 bases, and 14 bases stayed unmatched. The CDR3 contains 17 residues. The CDR3 DNA reads TGTGCCTGGAGTGACCCACTCTCGGCGGGGGGCATAGATACGCAGTATTTT. Amino acid sequence: CAWSDPLSAGGIDTQYF.

The chain combines TRBV5-4 with TRBJ1-6; TRBD1 might be the D (6 bases). Germline V gene sequence: CDR1 SGHNT, CDR2 YYREEE (reference sequence). CDR3 length: 14 amino acids. V was trimmed by 1 base and J by 9 bases, leaving 11 bases between them. The CDR3 protein is CASSLKTGSSPLHF. In nucleotides, the CDR3 is TGTGCCAGCAGCTTGAAAACAGGGAGTTCACCCCTCCACTTT.

This chain connects TRBV7-2 to TRBJ1-3, with 7 bases fitting TRBD1. Germline CDR1 SGHTA, CDR2 FQGNSA. Trimming at V came to 3 bases and at J to 1 base, leaving 3 bases not matched to a gene. The CDR3 loop spans 15 amino acids. This chain's CDR3 is CASSFDRASGNTIYF. The CDR3 DNA sequence: TGTGCCAGCAGCTTCGACAGGGCGTCTGGAAACACCATATATTTT.

The chain carries TRBV7-9 and TRBJ1-1; no clear D gene. The CDR3 contains 16 residues. The germline gives CDR1 SEHNR, CDR2 FQNEAQ (reference sequence). Deletions cut 2 bases from V and 1 base from J, with 14 bases between. The CDR3 protein is CASSLWAALRNTEAFF. CDR3 nucleotide sequence: TGTGCCAGCAGCTTATGGGCAGCCCTACGGAACACTGAAGCTTTCTTT.

The chain carries TRBV29-1 and TRBJ1-2, with D unclear. The CDR3 is 12 residues long. The V and J ends lost 4 bases and 4 bases respectively, with 10 bases between them. In germline, CDR1 is SQVTM, CDR2 ANQGSEA. CDR3 sequence: CSVGWAGYGYTF. The CDR3 DNA follows: TGCAGCGTTGGCTGGGCTGGCTATGGCTACACCTTC.

This chain joins TRBV9 and TRBJ1-1; 7 nucleotides align to TRBD1. J gave up 5 bases and V 2 bases, and 3 bases lay outside the gene matches. CDR1 is SGDLS, CDR2 YYNGEE, per germline. The CDR3 loop spans 13 amino acids. In DNA, the CDR3 is TGTGCCAGCAGCGTCGACAGGGTTACTGAAGCTTTCTTT. This encodes CASSVDRVTEAFF.

In DNA, the CDR3 is TGTGCCACCTCATTGGAAAGCAATCAGCCCCAGCATTTT. Translation gives CATSLESNQPQHF. J is TRBJ1-5 and V is TRBV6-5; D is ambiguous. CDR1 MNHEY and CDR2 SVGAGI come from the germline V gene. This CDR3 comprises 13 residues. The V and J ends lost 10 bases and 1 base respectively, with 11 bases between them.

V gene TRBV5-1 combines with J gene TRBJ2-5; 14 bases map to TRBD2. V gave up 4 bases and J gave up 4 bases; unmatched junction bases: 6. Germline values: CDR1 SGHRS, CDR2 YFSETQ. The CDR3 covers 16 residues. The CDR3 region has the DNA TGCGCCAGCAGCGCGGGACTAGCGGGAGAGGGAGAGACCCAGTACTTC. Protein sequence: CASSAGLAGEGETQYF.

The V gene is TRBV15, the J gene TRBJ1-1, with 7 bases lining up with TRBD1. The CDR3 consists of 14 residues. Trimming at V came to 3 bases and at J to 7 bases, leaving 8 bases not matched to a gene. Germline values: CDR1 LNHNV, CDR2 YYDKDF (reference sequence). The CDR3 reads CATSSLRQGIEAFF. As DNA, the CDR3 is TGTGCCACCAGCAGCTTGCGACAGGGCATTGAAGCTTTCTTT.

The chain employs TRBV7-6 and TRBJ1-1, with a tentative D call TRBD1 (6 bases). The ends were cut back, 1 base at V and 4 bases at J, with 22 bases in the middle. This CDR3 region has 18 residues. Germline V gene lookup returns CDR1 SGHVS and CDR2 FNYEAQ. CDR3 bases: TGTGCCAGCAGCTTAGGAGCGAGGCCAGGGGACGGATCCACTGAAGCTTTCTTT. As protein: CASSLGARPGDGSTEAFF.